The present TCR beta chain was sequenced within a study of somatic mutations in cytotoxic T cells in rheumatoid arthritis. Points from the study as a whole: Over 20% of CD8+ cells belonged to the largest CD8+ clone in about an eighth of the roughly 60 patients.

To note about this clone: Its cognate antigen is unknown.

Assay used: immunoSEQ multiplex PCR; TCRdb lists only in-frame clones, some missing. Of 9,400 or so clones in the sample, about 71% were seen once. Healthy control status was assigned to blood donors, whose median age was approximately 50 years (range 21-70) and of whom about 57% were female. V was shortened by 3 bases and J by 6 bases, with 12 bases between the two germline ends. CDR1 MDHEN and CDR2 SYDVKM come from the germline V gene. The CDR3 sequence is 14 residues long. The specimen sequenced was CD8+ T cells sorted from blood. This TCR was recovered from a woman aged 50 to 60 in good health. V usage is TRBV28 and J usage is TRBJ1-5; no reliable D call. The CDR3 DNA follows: TGTGCCAGCAGTTTGGAGGGTAAGGGTCAGCCCCAGCATTTT. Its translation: CASSLEGKGQPQHF.